A single sample gave rise to the 2 T cell receptor beta chains below, sequenced in a study of spatial heterogeneity in lung cancer. Time point indicated: blood at routine non-recurrence follow-up after resection. From the 5' RACE reads, TCRdb called clonotypes with MiXCR, one entry per CDR3 protein. This table has fewer than 11,000 distinct CDR3 sequences, 20% to 25% appearing once. The source material was PBMCs, sampled at follow-up. These receptors were obtained from a male donor with early-stage non-small cell lung cancer.

The V call is TRBV6-1, the J call TRBJ1-6, with 7 bases that match TRBD1. CDR1 MNHNS and CDR2 SASEGT come from the germline V gene. V shed 5 bases, J shed 5 bases, and the junction held 15 bases outside the gene matches. The CDR3 has 18 amino acids. The CDR3 protein is CASSYPRTGLGNNSPLHF. The CDR3 DNA reads TGTGCCAGCAGTTATCCCCGGACAGGCCTGGGGAATAATTCACCCCTCCACTTT.

This clonotype was counted at least ten times. The V call is TRBV4-1, the J call TRBJ2-7; perhaps TRBD2 as D (6 bases). Per the germline V gene, CDR1 is MGHRA and CDR2 is YSYEKL. CDR3 size: 15 residues. V was pared by 1 base and J by 1 base, with 11 bases between. The CDR3 nucleotides are TGCGCCAGCAGCCAAGCCGGGACTTCTTCCTACGAGCAGTACTTC. It yields the protein CASSQAGTSSYEQYF.